This T cell receptor (beta chain) was sequenced in a study of human T cells and chemical hapten exposure. This clonotype was seen at least ten times. Time point described: patch test 3, about 24 weeks after DPC sensitization. Treatment meaning: therapeutic diphenylcyclopropenone sensitization with weekly scalp DPC. TCRdb fed the RACE reads into MiXCR, producing one record per CDR3 protein. In the table there are 70,000 to 90,000 distinct CDR3 sequences, approximately 10% of which are singletons. The CDR3 has 16 amino acids. The V and J ends lost 8 bases and 0 bases respectively, with 14 bases between them. From germline, CDR1 is SNHLY and CDR2 FYNNEI.

The clonotype originates from a woman aged 50 to 60 with alopecia areata. Some clones in this sample may be carry-over from other donors' samples. The chain combines TRBV2 with TRBJ1-6, with a possible D match to TRBD1 (6 bases). Sequenced material: whole blood, taken in connection with sensitization to the hapten diphenylcyclopropenone (DPC). The CDR3 sequence: CASVGVGASYNSPLHF. The CDR3 nucleotides read TGTGCCAGCGTCGGGGTGGGGGCCTCCTATAATTCACCCCTCCACTTT.